The next 26 T cell receptor beta chains were all read from a single sample in a study of blood T cell repertoires in COVID-19. The table came from immunoSEQ multiplex PCR; TCRdb's copy has only in-frame clones and leaves some out. Of about 220,000 clones in the sample, 82% were seen once. The specimen was peripheral blood. The receptors were sampled from a woman of 80 years or more with acute or convalescent COVID-19.

The chain carries TRBV12-3 or TRBV12-4 and TRBJ2-5, with D maybe TRBD1 (6 bases). V was shortened by 6 bases and J by 5 bases, with 13 bases between the two germline ends. The CDR3 length is 13 residues. CDR3 DNA sequence: TGTGCCAGCAGGCCAACAGGGATGGAGACCCAGTACTTC. Amino acid sequence: CASRPTGMETQYF.

The gene calls are TRBV10-3 and TRBJ2-7; 7 bases match TRBD2. J gave up 1 base and V 8 bases, and 11 bases lay outside the gene matches. The CDR3 totals 15 residues. CDR1 is ENHRY, CDR2 SYGVKD, per germline. The CDR3 coding sequence is TGTGCCATCTCCCCGCCGTTGGGGGGGTCCTACGAGCAGTACTTC. This gives the protein CAISPPLGGSYEQYF.

V is TRBV5-1 and J is TRBJ2-1; TRBD2 matches 10 bases. V lost 1 base, J lost 1 base, and 2 bases stayed unmatched. Germline V CDR1 and CDR2: SGHRS, YFSETQ. This CDR3 region has 16 residues. The CDR3 sequence: CASSLIAGGSYNEQFF. The CDR3 DNA reads as TGCGCCAGCAGCTTGATAGCGGGGGGTTCCTACAATGAGCAGTTCTTC.

The chain employs TRBV29-1 and TRBJ2-2; possibly TRBD1 for D (6 bases). This CDR3 contains 13 residues. Germline V CDR1 and CDR2: SQVTM, ANQGSEA. Between the trimmed V and J ends, which lost 7 bases and 2 bases, there was a span of 11 bases. This CDR3 is CSADRSNTGELFF. The CDR3 bases are TGCAGCGCCGACAGGTCTAACACCGGGGAGCTGTTTTTT.

V and J are TRBV10-3 and TRBJ1-1, with a tentative D call TRBD1 (5 bases). CDR1 and CDR2 from the germline V gene are ENHRY and SYGVKD. The V end lost 10 bases, the J end lost 1 base, and 10 bases lay between the germline ends. The CDR3 has 12 amino acids. The CDR3 region has the DNA TGTGCCACGGGGACTGGGAACACTGAAGCTTTCTTT. It is translated as CATGTGNTEAFF.

A single count supports this clone. The V call is TRBV7-2, the J call TRBJ2-5, with 8 bases lining up with TRBD2. CDR1 is SGHTA and CDR2 is FQGNSA in the germline V gene. This CDR3 spans 12 amino acids. V shed 5 bases, J shed 10 bases, and the junction held 6 bases outside the gene matches. As DNA, the CDR3 is TGTGCCAGCAGCCCCTCGGGGGGGGACCAGTACTTC. Amino acid sequence: CASSPSGGDQYF.

The chain has TRBV6-2 or TRBV6-3 and TRBJ2-3, with 12 bases matching TRBD2. The CDR3 loop spans 17 amino acids. V lost 0 bases to trimming and J lost 7 bases; unmatched junction nucleotides: 8. Germline V gene lookup returns CDR1 MNHEY and CDR2 SVGEGT. CDR3 residues: CASSYSPSGGELNTQYF. CDR3 nucleotide sequence: TGTGCCAGCAGTTACTCTCCTAGCGGGGGGGAACTTAATACGCAGTATTTT.

This chain joins TRBV6-5 and TRBJ2-7; 8 bases are a match to TRBD1. CDR1 is MNHEY, CDR2 SVGAGI, per germline. Trimming at V came to 5 bases and at J to 7 bases, leaving 4 bases not matched to a gene. This CDR3 spans 12 amino acids. CDR3 in amino acids: CASSTGGKEQYF. DNA for the CDR3: TGTGCCAGCAGTACAGGGGGGAAAGAGCAGTACTTC.

The genes are TRBV7-8 and TRBJ2-3; D unclear. CDR3 length equals 15 residues. Germline V gene sequence: CDR1 SGHVS, CDR2 FQNEAQ. V was shortened by 5 bases and J by 2 bases, with 14 bases between the two germline ends. For the CDR3, the DNA is TGTGCCAGCAGCGCCAGCGAAACCTACACAGATACGCAGTATTTT. Translated, it gives CASSASETYTDTQYF.

The V and J genes are TRBV4-3 and TRBJ1-1; weak D call: TRBD1 (6 bases). Looked up from germline, CDR1 is LGHNA and CDR2 is YSLEER. The CDR3 has 14 residues. The V gene lost 0 bases and the J gene lost 6 bases, with 11 bases spanning the gap. The DNA of the CDR3 is TGCGCCAGCAGCCAAGAAGGCAGGGGCCCTGAAGCTTTCTTT. Translated, it gives CASSQEGRGPEAFF.

CDR3 DNA: TGTGCCAGCAGCTTAGATGGGGCGGGGGAGCAGTTCTTC. It specifies CASSLDGAGEQFF. The chain links TRBV7-7 to TRBJ2-1, with D maybe TRBD2 (6 bases). The germline V gene encodes CDR1 SSHAT and CDR2 FNYEAQ (reference sequence). V shed 1 base and J shed 10 bases, with 11 bases lying between them. The CDR3 length is 13 residues.

This clone was seen more than once but under ten times. This chain connects TRBV15 to TRBJ1-4; perhaps TRBD1 as D (6 bases). The CDR3 covers 15 residues. V was cut by 4 bases and J by 2 bases, with 11 bases left in between. Germline V gives CDR1 LNHNV, CDR2 YYDKDF (reference sequence). The CDR3 DNA sequence: TGTGCCACCAGCAAAGACAGGAGGACTAATGAAAAACTGTTTTTT. Protein sequence: CATSKDRRTNEKLFF.

This chain links TRBV7-2 with TRBJ1-2; a weak D match, TRBD1 (5 bases). Germline lookup yields CDR1 SGHTA and CDR2 FQGNSA. The V end was cut by 3 bases, the J end by 4 bases, with 12 bases between. This CDR3 comprises 14 residues. In nucleotides, the CDR3 is TGTGCCAGCAGCTTTGATGGGGCAGGCTATGGCTACACCTTC. It is translated as CASSFDGAGYGYTF.

This chain links TRBV3-1 (or the pseudogene TRBV3-2) with TRBJ2-1; possible D gene TRBD1, 6 bases. The germline V and J ends were trimmed by 3 bases and 5 bases, with 14 bases remaining between them. Germline loops: CDR1 LGHDT, CDR2 YNNKEL (reference sequence). There are 15 residues in the CDR3. The CDR3 DNA follows: TGTGCCAGCAGCCATACCAGGGGAGCGGACAATGAGCAGTTCTTC. Protein sequence: CASSHTRGADNEQFF.

The J gene is TRBJ1-2, the V gene TRBV5-5; D not resolved. The CDR3 extends over 16 amino acids. Trimming took off 0 bases at V and 4 bases at J, with 16 bases between the two ends. Germline V gives CDR1 SGHKS, CDR2 YYEKEE (reference sequence). DNA for the CDR3: TGTGCCAGCAGCTTGGGGGTCCCGGGGTTGGCCTATGGCTACACCTTC. Translating gives CASSLGVPGLAYGYTF.

V usage is TRBV5-4 and J usage is TRBJ1-1; D might be TRBD1 (5 bases). V was clipped by 6 bases and J by 1 base, with 13 bases between them. CDR1 is SGHNT, CDR2 YYREEE, per germline (reference sequence). The CDR3 extends over 14 amino acids. The CDR3 DNA follows: TGTGCCAGCAACTATAGGGGCACGAACACTGAAGCTTTCTTT. Its protein is CASNYRGTNTEAFF.

The chain couples TRBV6-6 to TRBJ1-2, with 7 bases identical to TRBD1. J gave up 2 bases and V 2 bases, and 2 bases lay outside the gene matches. Germline loops: CDR1 MNHNY, CDR2 SVGAGI (reference sequence). The CDR3 consists of 14 residues. CDR3 DNA sequence: TGTGCCAGCAGTTACAGGGGGCTAAACTATGGCTACACCTTC. It translates to CASSYRGLNYGYTF.

The chain recombines TRBV2 with TRBJ2-2, with D possibly TRBD1 on 5 matching bases. CDR3 length: 12 amino acids. Trimming took off 4 bases at V and 7 bases at J, with 7 bases between the two ends. The germline gives CDR1 SNHLY, CDR2 FYNNEI. The CDR3 DNA reads TGTGCCAGCAGTGCAGGGTTCGGGGAGCTGTTTTTT. It is translated as CASSAGFGELFF.

Details on this clone: Within the sample, other DNA sequences also encode this same CDR3. The rearrangement uses TRBV6-5 and TRBJ1-5; unclear D gene. Looked up from germline, CDR1 is MNHEY and CDR2 is SVGAGI. V lost 0 bases and J 0 bases, leaving 6 bases between the germline ends. CDR3 length: 15 amino acids. CDR3 coding DNA: TGTGCCAGCAGTTACTCGCGGGGTAGCAATCAGCCCCAGCATTTT. It is translated as CASSYSRGSNQPQHF.

Of note for this clone: Compared with germline, one end of the junction differs, possibly owing to a read error. The chain links TRBV7-2 to TRBJ2-1; 8 bases line up with TRBD2. The CDR3 is made up of 15 amino acids. Per the germline V gene, CDR1 is SGHTA and CDR2 is FQGNSA. The CDR3 region has the DNA TGTGCCAGCAGCGTAGCAGGACTAGCATGGGGTGAGCAGTTCTTC. It specifies CASSVAGLAWGEQFF.

The V gene is TRBV5-4, the J gene TRBJ2-7; TRBD1 agrees at 7 bases. The CDR3 covers 14 residues. V was clipped by 4 bases and J by 2 bases; unmatched bases: 6. The germline CDR1 and CDR2 sequences are SGHNT and YYREEE (reference sequence). The CDR3: CASSVQGSTYEQYF. The CDR3 region has the DNA TGTGCCAGCAGCGTACAGGGGAGTACCTACGAGCAGTACTTC.

This chain uses TRBV7-3 with TRBJ2-1; weak D call: TRBD1 (5 bases). The germline gives CDR1 SGHTA, CDR2 FQGTGA. The germline V and J ends were trimmed by 4 bases and 7 bases, with 14 bases remaining between them. CDR3 length equals 14 residues. The chain's CDR3 is CASSSIDSPNEQFF. Here the CDR3 DNA reads TGTGCCAGCAGCTCGATCGACAGTCCAAATGAGCAGTTCTTC.

V usage is TRBV30 and J usage is TRBJ1-6, with D possibly matching TRBD1 (6 bases). Germline V lookup: CDR1 GTSNPN, CDR2 SVGIG (reference sequence). The CDR3 runs 13 residues. V was cut by 3 bases and J by 9 bases, with 12 bases left in between. CDR3 bases: TGTGCCTGGAGCGACACCAGGGGTTCACCCCTCCACTTT. Protein sequence: CAWSDTRGSPLHF.

V is TRBV25-1 and J is TRBJ1-2; 8 bases align to TRBD1. CDR1 MGHDK and CDR2 SYGVNS come from the germline V gene. V trimming: 0 bases; J trimming: 5 bases; junction bases outside the gene matches: 8. The CDR3 consists of 16 residues. This chain's CDR3 is CASSEYIGQGSYGYTF. The CDR3 nucleotides read TGTGCCAGCAGTGAATATATAGGACAGGGATCTTATGGCTACACCTTC.

The V gene is TRBV27, the J gene TRBJ1-1; D unresolved. The CDR3 consists of 12 residues. V gave up 6 bases and J gave up 1 base, with 6 bases separating them. Germline CDR1 MNHEY, CDR2 SMNVEV (reference sequence). CDR3 bases: TGTGCCAGCAGGCAACAGAACACTGAAGCTTTCTTT. Protein product: CASRQQNTEAFF.

The chain combines TRBV9 with TRBJ1-2; perhaps TRBD1 as D (5 bases). With 1 base removed from V and 8 bases from J, the gap between germline ends came to 12 bases. This CDR3 is 13 amino acids long. Germline CDR1 reads SGDLS; CDR2 reads YYNGEE. CDR3 DNA: TGTGCCAGCAGCGTACAGGGTATTGGAGGCTACACCTTC. Translating it yields CASSVQGIGGYTF.